This T cell receptor beta chain was identified during a study of CD8 T cells in Susac syndrome. V was clipped by 0 bases and J by 2 bases, with 8 bases between them. From germline, CDR1 is SGHRS and CDR2 YFSETQ. There are 14 residues in the CDR3. The RNA, about 0.5 to 1 ug, was put through reverse transcription using random hexamers. TCRdb fed the immunoSEQ multiplex PCR reads into MiXCR, producing one record per CDR3 protein. The sample consists of around 100,000 distinct CDR3 sequences, about 95% of them appearing once. Study-wide results and caveats: Within total CD8+ repertoires, 15 to 20 Susac-specific public clones were found, and within CD8+ TEMRA repertoires, five.

Comment on this clonotype: Its matching antigen is unknown.

The chain carries TRBV5-1 and TRBJ2-5; D is possibly TRBD1 (6 bases). What was sequenced was CD8+ T cells from PBMCs. The receptor comes from a human donor with Susac syndrome. The CDR3 DNA is TGCGCCAGCAGCTTGGTCGGGACACAAGAGACCCAGTACTTC. Translating it yields CASSLVGTQETQYF.